The 15 T cell receptor beta chains in this list originate from one sample, sequenced in a study of T cell responses to AZD1222 COVID-19 vaccine. The repertoire was sequenced with immunoSEQ multiplex PCR; TCRdb's copy has only in-frame clones and lacks some. The sample contains about 170,000 clones, around nine tenths of which appear only once. The sample here was peripheral blood, taken 28 days after the second AZD1222 dose. The origin of the receptors is an adult who received the AZD1222 COVID-19 vaccine.

This clone has a handful of counts. This chain connects TRBV27 to TRBJ1-1; D unresolved. The CDR3 is made up of 14 amino acids. In germline, CDR1 is MNHEY, CDR2 SMNVEV (reference sequence). Deletions cut 0 bases from V and 5 bases from J, with 10 bases between. CDR3 sequence: CASSLSPSGTEAFF. Here the CDR3 DNA reads TGTGCCAGCAGTTTATCCCCCTCGGGGACTGAAGCTTTCTTT.

The CDR3 is CASSLAQGFEQFF. The CDR3 bases are TGCGCCAGCAGCTTAGCCCAGGGGTTTGAGCAGTTCTTC. The V gene is TRBV5-1, the J gene TRBJ2-1, with D possibly being TRBD1 (6 bases). CDR1 and CDR2 (germline): SGHRS, YFSETQ. CDR3 length: 13 amino acids. Trimming pared 2 bases from V and 9 bases from J, leaving 12 bases between. Complete variable domain (other parts from reference TRBV5-1 and TRBJ2-1): KAGVTQTPRYLIKTRGQQVTLSCSPISGHRSVSWYQQTPGQGLQFLFEYFSETQRNKGNFPGRFSGRQFSNSRSEMNVSTLELGDSALYLCASSLAQGFEQFFGPGTRLTVL.

The rearrangement joins TRBV7-9 to TRBJ2-1, with D unresolved. The CDR3 spans 9 residues. Between the trimmed V and J ends, which lost 9 bases and 7 bases, there was a span of 4 bases. From germline, CDR1 is SEHNR and CDR2 FQNEAQ (reference sequence). The CDR3 sequence is CASPNEQFF. The CDR3 bases are TGTGCCAGTCCGAATGAGCAGTTCTTC.

This chain joins TRBV27 and TRBJ2-3, with 8 positions matching TRBD2. The J segment lost 2 bases and the V segment lost 5 bases, leaving 6 bases of the junction unmatched. The CDR3 totals 15 residues. Germline CDR1 is MNHEY and CDR2 is SMNVEV (reference sequence). The DNA of the CDR3 is TGTGCCAGCAGTAAACCGGGACTAGACACAGATACGCAGTATTTT. It is translated as CASSKPGLDTDTQYF.

The chain couples TRBV6-2 or TRBV6-3 to TRBJ1-1; D is perhaps TRBD1 (5 bases). Germline lookup yields CDR1 MNHEY and CDR2 SVGEGT. V was cut by 6 bases and J by 1 base, with 15 bases left in between. This CDR3 is built from 15 residues. In nucleotides, the CDR3 is TGTGCCAGCAGCCCGGCGGGGCGCAGGAACACTGAAGCTTTCTTT. Protein product: CASSPAGRRNTEAFF.

V and J are TRBV10-1 and TRBJ1-1; the D is unclear. Trimming shortened V by 0 bases and J by 4 bases, and 12 bases separated the two germline ends. CDR3 length: 15 amino acids. Per the germline V gene, CDR1 is WNHNN and CDR2 is SYGVQD (reference sequence). The CDR3 nucleotides read TGCGCCAGCAGTGAGTCGTTGGACGATAGCACTGAAGCTTTCTTT. Translation gives CASSESLDDSTEAFF.

DNA for the CDR3: TGTGCCAGCAGCCCTCACACGGCGCGCTACGAGCAGTACTTC. Residues: CASSPHTARYEQYF. The chain employs TRBV9 and TRBJ2-7, with D unresolved. V was pared by 4 bases and J by 3 bases, with 14 bases between. This CDR3 has 14 residues. The germline gives CDR1 SGDLS, CDR2 YYNGEE. The full variable domain, with the rest looked up from reference TRBV9 and TRBJ2-7, is DSGVTQTPKHLITATGQRVTLRCSPRSGDLSVYWYQQSLDQGLQFLIQYYNGEERAKGNILERFSAQQFPDLHSELNLSSLELGDSALYFCASSPHTARYEQYFGPGTRLTVT.

This clone has only a few counts. The J gene is TRBJ2-7, the V gene TRBV10-2, with 13 bases lining up with TRBD2. The trim removed 5 bases at V and 7 bases at J, leaving 8 bases unmatched. Per the germline V gene, CDR1 is WSHSY and CDR2 is SAAADI. This CDR3 is 15 amino acids long. CDR3: CASSLTSGGPREQYF. The CDR3 bases are TGCGCCAGCAGTTTGACTAGCGGGGGGCCGAGGGAGCAGTACTTC.

This chain uses TRBV5-6 with TRBJ1-1; D unclear. The V end lost 1 base, the J end lost 1 base, and 11 bases lay between the germline ends. CDR1 is SGHDT and CDR2 is YYEEEE in the germline V gene. This CDR3 is 15 amino acids long. As DNA, the CDR3 is TGTGCCAGCAGCTTGCGAACTACACCGAACACTGAAGCTTTCTTT. It yields the protein CASSLRTTPNTEAFF.

This clone was seen a few times. The V call is TRBV29-1, the J call TRBJ1-2; D not certain. The CDR3 has 11 residues. Germline loops: CDR1 SQVTM, CDR2 ANQGSEA. Trimming pared 4 bases from V and 6 bases from J, leaving 9 bases between. CDR3 protein: CSVVVGHGYTF. The CDR3 DNA is TGCAGCGTTGTCGTTGGACATGGCTACACCTTC. The full variable domain, rest sourced from reference TRBV29-1 and TRBJ1-2, is SAVISQKPSRDICQRGTSLTIQCQVDSQVTMMFWYRQQPGQSLTLIATANQGSEATYESGFVIDKFPISRPNLTFSTLTVSNMSPEDSSIYLCSVVVGHGYTFGSGTRLTVV.

The V gene is TRBV3-1 (or the pseudogene TRBV3-2), the J gene TRBJ1-2; D remains ambiguous. This CDR3 is built from 12 residues. Trimming removed 8 bases at V and 7 bases at J, with 14 bases between. Germline V lookup: CDR1 LGHDT, CDR2 YNNKEL (reference sequence). Here the CDR3 DNA reads TGTGCCAGCTCCCGTGGAGAATCTGGCTACACCTTC. Its protein product is CASSRGESGYTF.

The sample holds one count of this clone. The rearrangement uses TRBV4-3 and TRBJ1-1, with 7 bases fitting TRBD1. The CDR3 runs 15 residues. V gave up 1 base and J gave up 4 bases; unmatched junction bases: 6. Germline CDR1 reads LGHNA; CDR2 reads YSLEER. CDR3 DNA: TGCGCCAGCAGCCAAGGGGGAGGGGGCGGCACTGAAGCTTTCTTT. Translating gives CASSQGGGGGTEAFF.

CDR3 DNA: TGCGCCAGCAGAAGCACAGGGGGCGCTTATGGCTACACCTTC. Amino acid sequence: CASRSTGGAYGYTF. This chain connects TRBV5-1 to TRBJ1-2, with TRBD1 matching 9 bases. Germline V gene sequence: CDR1 SGHRS, CDR2 YFSETQ. This CDR3 comprises 14 residues. Germline trimming cut 5 bases from V and 5 bases from J; bases unmatched to any gene: 7. Full variable domain (remainder filled in from reference TRBV5-1 and TRBJ1-2): KAGVTQTPRYLIKTRGQQVTLSCSPISGHRSVSWYQQTPGQGLQFLFEYFSETQRNKGNFPGRFSGRQFSNSRSEMNVSTLELGDSALYLCASRSTGGAYGYTFGSGTRLTVV.

The chain uses TRBV2 and TRBJ2-3, with D possibly TRBD1 on 5 matching bases. Germline CDR1 reads SNHLY; CDR2 reads FYNNEI. Trimming stripped 8 bases from V and 0 bases from J, with 12 bases between. The CDR3 totals 14 residues. This CDR3 is CASAPWGSTDTQYF. As DNA, the CDR3 is TGTGCCAGCGCCCCATGGGGCAGCACAGATACGCAGTATTTT.

This chain uses TRBV7-6 with TRBJ1-3; no clear D. V lost 7 bases and J lost 4, with 17 bases in between. Germline assignment: CDR1 SGHVS and CDR2 FNYEAQ. The CDR3 is 15 amino acids. CDR3 sequence: CASMSEPGEGNTIYF. DNA of the CDR3: TGTGCCAGCATGTCCGAACCGGGCGAGGGAAACACCATATATTTT.